These T cell receptor beta chains were read from a single sample in a study of T cell responses to AZD1222 COVID-19 vaccine. Produced via immunoSEQ multiplex PCR; TCRdb's table is partial and in-frame only. The data show 150,000 to 200,000 clones, 80% to 95% seen once. The specimen comprised peripheral blood, sampled on day 0 of AZD1222 vaccination. These TCRs come from an adult in good health. The CDR3 runs from the conserved cysteine through the conserved F or W. D genes are given only for firm matches. Only some rows state a clone size, as once, few, many or a class for expanded clones.

size: once
V: TRBV28
D: .
J: TRBJ1-6
CDR3: CASSLRRGSDSPLHF
DNA: TGTGCCAGCAGTTTACGTCGGGGATCTGATTCACCCCTCCACTTT

size: .
V: TRBV24-1
D: .
J: TRBJ2-3
CDR3: CATSDRERGRDTQYF
DNA: TGTGCCACCAGTGATCGGGAGAGGGGTAGAGATACGCAGTATTTT

size: .
V: TRBV27
D: TRBD1
J: TRBJ1-2
CDR3: CASSLRGHGYGYTF
DNA: TGTGCCAGCAGTCTGAGGGGGCACGGCTATGGCTACACCTTC

size: .
V: TRBV21-1
D: .
J: TRBJ1-1
CDR3: CASSKVHRGVNTEAFF
DNA: TGTGCCAGCAGCAAAGTTCACAGGGGGGTGAACACTGAAGCTTTCTTT

size: once
V: TRBV19
D: TRBD1
J: TRBJ1-6
CDR3: CASRPGQNNSPLHF
DNA: TGTGCCAGTAGGCCGGGACAGAATAATTCACCCCTCCACTTT

size: .
V: TRBV3-1/TRBV3-2
D: TRBD2
J: TRBJ2-1
CDR3: CASSPRTSGRARDEQFF
DNA: TGTGCCAGCAGCCCGCGGACTAGCGGGAGGGCCCGTGATGAGCAGTTCTTC

size: .
V: TRBV27
D: .
J: TRBJ1-2
CDR3: CASSPLGHLVYGYTF
DNA: TGTGCCAGCAGTCCCTTGGGACATTTGGTTTATGGCTACACCTTC

size: .
V: TRBV19
D: TRBD1
J: TRBJ2-7
CDR3: CASSTGTGIYEQYF
DNA: TGTGCCAGTAGTACTGGGACAGGGATCTACGAGCAGTACTTC

size: .
V: TRBV7-2
D: TRBD2
J: TRBJ2-5
CDR3: CASSERGTSGEETQYF
DNA: TGTGCCAGCAGCGAGCGCGGGACTAGCGGGGAGGAGACCCAGTACTTC

size: .
V: TRBV15
D: .
J: TRBJ1-5
CDR3: CATSRDDRAPVGGPQHF
DNA: TGTGCCACCAGCAGAGATGATCGCGCGCCGGTTGGTGGGCCCCAGCATTTT

size: .
V: TRBV2
D: .
J: TRBJ2-5
CDR3: CASRGLGITQYF
DNA: TGTGCCAGCAGGGGACTCGGGATCACCCAGTACTTC

size: .
V: TRBV5-1
D: TRBD1
J: TRBJ1-2
CDR3: CASSTGGDGYTF
DNA: TGCGCCAGCTCTACAGGGGGCGATGGCTACACCTTC

size: .
V: TRBV7-9
D: .
J: TRBJ1-1
CDR3: CASSPPTGGAEAFF
DNA: TGTGCCAGCAGTCCCCCCACGGGGGGTGCTGAAGCTTTCTTT

size: once
V: TRBV7-2
D: .
J: TRBJ1-1
CDR3: CASSLDPGPNTEAFF
DNA: TGTGCCAGCAGCCTCGATCCGGGCCCGAACACTGAAGCTTTCTTT

size: .
V: TRBV19
D: TRBD2
J: TRBJ2-1
CDR3: CASSPTSGLVNEQFF
DNA: TGTGCCAGTAGTCCTACTAGCGGCCTCGTCAATGAGCAGTTCTTC

size: .
V: TRBV5-1
D: TRBD2
J: TRBJ2-1
CDR3: CASSSLAGVYNEQFF
DNA: TGCGCCAGCAGCTCCCTAGCGGGAGTGTACAATGAGCAGTTCTTC

size: .
V: TRBV5-1
D: .
J: TRBJ2-1
CDR3: CASSLDYGEYNEQFF
DNA: TGCGCCAGCAGCTTGGATTACGGGGAATACAATGAGCAGTTCTTC

size: .
V: TRBV6-6
D: .
J: TRBJ1-2
CDR3: CASSRSRGQLRGHGYTF
DNA: TGTGCCAGCAGTCGATCTCGTGGGCAGCTAAGGGGTCATGGCTACACCTTC

size: .
V: TRBV6-5
D: TRBD2
J: TRBJ2-3
CDR3: CASGLAGASTDTQYF
DNA: TGTGCCAGCGGACTAGCGGGGGCGAGCACAGATACGCAGTATTTT

size: .
V: TRBV7-7
D: TRBD1
J: TRBJ1-6
CDR3: CASSPGTGRTLHF
DNA: TGTGCTAGCAGCCCGGGGACAGGGCGGACCCTCCACTTT

size: many
V: TRBV4-1
D: .
J: TRBJ1-4
CDR3: CASSLLWAGEKLFF
DNA: TGCGCCAGCAGCCTCCTTTGGGCAGGGGAAAAACTGTTTTTT

size: once
V: TRBV7-2
D: .
J: TRBJ2-2
CDR3: CASSSNTGELFF
DNA: TGTGCCAGCAGCTCGAACACCGGGGAGCTGTTTTTT

size: .
V: TRBV7-2
D: .
J: TRBJ2-5
CDR3: CASSLLGGETQYF
DNA: TGTGCCAGCAGCTTACTGGGTGGGGAGACCCAGTACTTC

size: few
V: TRBV19
D: .
J: TRBJ1-1
CDR3: CASSMARHTEAFF
DNA: TGTGCCAGTAGTATGGCCAGGCACACTGAAGCTTTCTTT